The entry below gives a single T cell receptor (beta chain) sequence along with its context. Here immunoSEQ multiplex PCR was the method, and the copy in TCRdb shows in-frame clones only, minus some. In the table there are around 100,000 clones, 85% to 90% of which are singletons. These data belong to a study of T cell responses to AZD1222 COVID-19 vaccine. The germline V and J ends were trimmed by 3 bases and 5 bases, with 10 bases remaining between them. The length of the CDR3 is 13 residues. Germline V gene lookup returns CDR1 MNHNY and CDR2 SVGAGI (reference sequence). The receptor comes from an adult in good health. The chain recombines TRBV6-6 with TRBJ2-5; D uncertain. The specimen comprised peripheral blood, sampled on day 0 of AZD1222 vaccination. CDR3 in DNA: TGTGCCAGCAGTTATGCCAGGTTGGAGACCCAGTACTTC. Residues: CASSYARLETQYF.